The 17 T cell receptor beta chains in this list originate from one sample, sequenced in a study of T cell repertoires in cytomegalovirus infection (dated by TCRdb to 2018 to 2020). Sequencing was performed on an Illumina HiSeq 1500. The public sequencing data were trimmed at Q25 with fastp and processed into clonotypes with MiXCR by TCRdb, which kept only in-frame beta chains. Duplicate CDR3 protein sequences are folded into a single record with the most common DNA and genes. The sample yields about 490,000 distinct CDR3 sequences; around 27% were counted once. Together, the top ten hold 13% of the sample. The material sequenced was PBMCs. These receptors were taken from a human donor in good health (CMV status not recorded). Some clones in this sample may be carry-over from other donors' samples.

The chain carries TRBV7-4 and TRBJ2-5, with D uncertain. Germline CDR1 reads SGHVT; CDR2 reads SQSDAQ. The CDR3 has 16 amino acids. V was shortened by 5 bases and J by 7 bases, with 23 bases between the two germline ends. The CDR3 is CASSPHLRRDMGTQYF. In DNA, the CDR3 is TGTGCCAGCAGCCCCCACTTAAGACGTGACATGGGGACCCAGTACTTC.

This clonotype was found a few times. The chain combines TRBV7-9 with TRBJ2-5, with D perhaps matching TRBD1 (6 bases). Trimming removed 3 bases from V and 5 bases from J, with 19 bases in between. This CDR3 region has 16 residues. The germline V gene encodes CDR1 SEHNR and CDR2 FQNEAQ (reference sequence). In DNA, the CDR3 is TGTGCCAGCAGCTTTTTAGGGGGTCGGGAAGCGGAGACCCAGTACTTC. It translates to CASSFLGGREAETQYF.

This clonotype was recorded many times. J is TRBJ1-2 and V is TRBV7-2, with 8 bases aligning to TRBD1. The CDR3 extends over 13 amino acids. CDR1 is SGHTA and CDR2 is FQGNSA in the germline V gene. Trimming removed 5 bases from V and 3 bases from J; junction bases left unmatched: 2. CDR3 sequence reads: CASSEDRDYGYTF. The CDR3 DNA sequence: TGTGCCAGCAGCGAGGACAGGGACTATGGCTACACCTTC.

This clonotype was detected only once. The chain is built from TRBV29-1 and TRBJ1-2, with D unresolved. Germline V gene lookup returns CDR1 SQVTM and CDR2 ANQGSEA. The V and J ends lost 4 bases and 4 bases respectively, with 13 bases between them. The CDR3 has 13 amino acids. The CDR3 loop reads CSVGGNDIYGYTF. In nucleotides, the CDR3 is TGCAGCGTTGGGGGAAACGATATCTATGGCTACACCTTC.

This clonotype was seen ten or more times. The chain has TRBV7-2 and TRBJ1-2, with D maybe TRBD1 (5 bases). This CDR3 has 18 amino acids. Trimming removed 2 bases from V and 4 bases from J, with 23 bases in between. CDR1 and CDR2 from the germline V gene are SGHTA and FQGNSA. The DNA for the CDR3 is TGTGCCAGCAGCTTAATCGGGGTTGGAGGTCAGGGCTCCTATGGCTACACCTTC. Its translation: CASSLIGVGGQGSYGYTF.

The sample holds many counts of this clonotype. The V call is TRBV6-2 or TRBV6-3, the J call TRBJ2-1, with 9 bases aligning to TRBD2. J was trimmed by 0 bases and V by 6 bases; bases with no gene match: 9. CDR1 and CDR2 (germline): MNHEY, SVGEGT. This CDR3 has 17 residues. This CDR3 reads CASSPLSSGSSYNEQFF. In DNA, the CDR3 is TGTGCCAGCAGCCCCCTAAGTAGCGGGAGCTCCTACAATGAGCAGTTCTTC.

This clonotype was seen only a few times. V and J are TRBV4-3 and TRBJ1-2; D gene unclear. V shed 1 base and J shed 2 bases, with 11 bases lying between them. CDR3 length equals 15 residues. Germline CDR1 is LGHNA and CDR2 is YSLEER. Here the CDR3 DNA reads TGCGCCAGCAGCCAAGCTAACTCGCCGAACTATGGCTACACCTTC. It codes for CASSQANSPNYGYTF.

This clonotype was found many times. This sequence joins TRBV19 and TRBJ1-1; 7 bases fit TRBD1. CDR3 length: 14 amino acids. Germline lookup yields CDR1 LNHDA and CDR2 SQIVND (reference sequence). Germline trimming cut 5 bases from V and 5 bases from J; bases unmatched to any gene: 8. CDR3 protein: CASSPNRGGTEAFF. The CDR3 DNA sequence: TGTGCCAGTAGTCCCAACAGGGGAGGAACTGAAGCTTTCTTT.

The chain couples TRBV20-1 to TRBJ2-1; 8 nucleotides agree with TRBD2. The CDR3 has 18 residues. CDR1 and CDR2 (germline): DFQATT, SNEGSKA (reference sequence). The J segment lost 3 bases and the V segment lost 2 bases, leaving 15 bases of the junction unmatched. The CDR3, as DNA: TGCAGTGCTAGACCGGATCCTAGCGGGTCCGACTTCTACAATGAGCAGTTCTTC. Protein product: CSARPDPSGSDFYNEQFF.

This clonotype was found a few times. The chain employs TRBV29-1 and TRBJ2-7, with D hard to call. V was pared by 4 bases and J by 5 bases, with 15 bases between. Germline V lookup: CDR1 SQVTM, CDR2 ANQGSEA. The CDR3 is made up of 13 amino acids. The DNA for the CDR3 is TGCAGCGTTGCCCCGTTGATCGGTAACGAGCAGTACTTC. This sequence encodes CSVAPLIGNEQYF.

The chain carries TRBV28 and TRBJ2-1; TRBD2 matches at 10 bases. V lost 7 bases to trimming and J lost 1 base; unmatched junction nucleotides: 1. Per germline, CDR1 MDHEN and CDR2 SYDVKM. The CDR3 totals 14 residues. Here the CDR3 reads CASTAGGSYNEQFF. The DNA for the CDR3 is TGTGCCAGCACAGCGGGAGGGTCCTACAATGAGCAGTTCTTC.

The chain carries TRBV7-2 and TRBJ2-5; weak D call: TRBD2 (5 bases). V lost 6 bases, J lost 5 bases, and 13 bases lay in between. In germline, CDR1 is SGHTA, CDR2 FQGNSA. This CDR3 is built from 13 residues. The CDR3 is CASRLVGAETQYF. CDR3 bases: TGTGCCAGCAGACTAGTGGGAGCGGAGACCCAGTACTTC.

This clonotype was seen more than once but under ten times. J is TRBJ2-1 and V is TRBV11-3, with 14 positions matching TRBD2. This CDR3 region has 14 residues. The trim removed 7 bases at V and 8 bases at J, leaving 4 bases unmatched. Germline V gene sequence: CDR1 SGHNT, CDR2 YENEEA. The DNA of the CDR3 is TGTGCCAGCACCGGGACTAGCGGGAGTTATGAGCAGTTCTTC. It specifies CASTGTSGSYEQFF.

This clonotype showed up just a few times. The chain uses TRBV20-1 and TRBJ2-4; D possibly matches TRBD1 or TRBD2 (5 bases each). CDR3 size: 13 residues. The V and J ends lost 8 bases and 9 bases respectively, with 20 bases between them. The germline V gene has CDR1 DFQATT and CDR2 SNEGSKA (reference sequence). CDR3 nucleotide sequence: TGCAGTTCTAACGGAGGCCCCGGGGCCATTCAGTACTTC. Translation gives CSSNGGPGAIQYF.

The chain recombines TRBV2 with TRBJ2-7; 10 nucleotides line up with TRBD2. V was pared by 5 bases and J by 5 bases, with 9 bases of the junction left unmatched. This CDR3 contains 15 residues. Germline lookup yields CDR1 SNHLY and CDR2 FYNNEI. The CDR3, as DNA: TGTGCCAGCAGTCAGGTCCTAGCGGGAGCCCACGAGCAGTACTTC. Translating it yields CASSQVLAGAHEQYF. The whole variable domain, filled in from reference TRBV2 and TRBJ2-7, reads EPEVTQTPSHQVTQMGQEVILRCVPISNHLYFYWYRQILGQKVEFLVSFYNNEISEKSEIFDDQFSVERPDGSNFTLKIRSTKLEDSAMYFCASSQVLAGAHEQYFGPGTRLTVT.

In this sample, this clonotype turned up many times. The chain recombines TRBV7-2 with TRBJ1-6; D is uncertain. Trimming took off 5 bases at V and 1 base at J, with 9 bases between the two ends. CDR1 SGHTA and CDR2 FQGNSA come from the germline V gene. The CDR3 runs 15 residues. CDR3 in DNA: TGTGCCAGCAGCCGAACAGAGTCCTATAATTCACCCCTCCACTTT. Residues: CASSRTESYNSPLHF.

There are a few counts of this clonotype. The chain combines TRBV4-1 with TRBJ2-1; D is uncertain. The germline V and J ends were trimmed by 1 base and 0 bases, with 7 bases remaining between them. CDR1 is MGHRA, CDR2 YSYEKL, per germline. The CDR3 covers 15 residues. CDR3 loop: CASSQVKSSYNEQFF. CDR3 bases: TGCGCCAGCAGCCAAGTAAAGAGCTCCTACAATGAGCAGTTCTTC.